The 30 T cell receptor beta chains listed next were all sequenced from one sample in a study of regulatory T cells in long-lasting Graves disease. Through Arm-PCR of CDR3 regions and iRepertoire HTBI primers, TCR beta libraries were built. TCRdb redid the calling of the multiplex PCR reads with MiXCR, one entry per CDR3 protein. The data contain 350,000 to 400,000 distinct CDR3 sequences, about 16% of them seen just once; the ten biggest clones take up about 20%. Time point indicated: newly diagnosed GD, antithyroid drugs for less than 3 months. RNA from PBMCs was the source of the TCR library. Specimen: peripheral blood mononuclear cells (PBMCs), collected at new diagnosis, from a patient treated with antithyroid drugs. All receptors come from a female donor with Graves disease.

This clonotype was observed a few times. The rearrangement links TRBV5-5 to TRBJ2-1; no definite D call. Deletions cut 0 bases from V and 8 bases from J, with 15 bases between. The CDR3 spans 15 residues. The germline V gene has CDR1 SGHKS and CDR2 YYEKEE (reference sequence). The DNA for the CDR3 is TGTGCCAGCAGCTTGGGGGTGGCTACACTCGATGAGCAGTTCTTC. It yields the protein CASSLGVATLDEQFF.

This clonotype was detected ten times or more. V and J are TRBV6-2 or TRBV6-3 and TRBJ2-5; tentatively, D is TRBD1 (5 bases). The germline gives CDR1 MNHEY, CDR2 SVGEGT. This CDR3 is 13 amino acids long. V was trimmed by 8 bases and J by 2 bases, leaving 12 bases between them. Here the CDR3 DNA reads TGTGCCAGCGTATCAGGGCAGCAAGAGACCCAGTACTTC. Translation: CASVSGQQETQYF.

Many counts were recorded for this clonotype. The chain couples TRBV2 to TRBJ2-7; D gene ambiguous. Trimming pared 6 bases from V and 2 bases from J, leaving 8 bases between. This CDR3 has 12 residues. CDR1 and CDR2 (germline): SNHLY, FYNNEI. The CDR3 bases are TGTGCCAGCAGGGGCGGTACCTACGAGCAGTACTTC. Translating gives CASRGGTYEQYF.

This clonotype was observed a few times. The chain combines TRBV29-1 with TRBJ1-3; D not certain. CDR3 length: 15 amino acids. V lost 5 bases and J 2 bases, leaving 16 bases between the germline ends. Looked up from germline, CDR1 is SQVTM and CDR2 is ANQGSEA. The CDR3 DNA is TGCAGCGTTATACCGGGCCTAGAGCCTGGAAACACCATATATTTT. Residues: CSVIPGLEPGNTIYF.

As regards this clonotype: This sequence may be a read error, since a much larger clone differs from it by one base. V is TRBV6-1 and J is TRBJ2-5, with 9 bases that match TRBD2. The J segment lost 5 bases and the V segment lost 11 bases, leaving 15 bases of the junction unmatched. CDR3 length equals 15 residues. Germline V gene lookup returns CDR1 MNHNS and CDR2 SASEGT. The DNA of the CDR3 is TGTGCCGGCATTCAGGCTAGCGGGATGGGGGAGACCCAGTACTTC. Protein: CAGIQASGMGETQYF.

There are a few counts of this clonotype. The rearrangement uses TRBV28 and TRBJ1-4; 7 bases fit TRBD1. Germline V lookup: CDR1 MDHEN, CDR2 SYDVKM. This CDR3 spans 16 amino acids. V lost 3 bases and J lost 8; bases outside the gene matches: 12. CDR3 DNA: TGTGCCAGCAGTTTGTTCGGACAGGTCCCCGGCGAAAAACTGTTTTTT. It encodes CASSLFGQVPGEKLFF.

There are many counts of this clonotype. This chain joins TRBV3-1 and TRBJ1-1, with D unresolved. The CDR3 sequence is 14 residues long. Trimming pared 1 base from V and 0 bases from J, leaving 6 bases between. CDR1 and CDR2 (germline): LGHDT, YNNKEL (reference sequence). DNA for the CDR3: TGTGCCAGCAGCCAAGCAGCCATGAACACTGAAGCTTTCTTT. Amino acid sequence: CASSQAAMNTEAFF. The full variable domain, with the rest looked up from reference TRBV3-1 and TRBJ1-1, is DTAVSQTPKYLVTQMGNDKSIKCEQNLGHDTMYWYKQDSKKFLKIMFSYNNKELIINETVPNRFSPKSPDKAHLNLHINSLELGDSAVYFCASSQAAMNTEAFFGQGTRLTVV.

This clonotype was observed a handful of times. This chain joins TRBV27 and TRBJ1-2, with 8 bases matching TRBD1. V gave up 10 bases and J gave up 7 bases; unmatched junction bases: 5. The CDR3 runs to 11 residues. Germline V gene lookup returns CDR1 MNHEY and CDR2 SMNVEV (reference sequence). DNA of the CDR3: TGTGCCATCCTGACAGGGGCTGGCTACACCTTC. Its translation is CAILTGAGYTF.

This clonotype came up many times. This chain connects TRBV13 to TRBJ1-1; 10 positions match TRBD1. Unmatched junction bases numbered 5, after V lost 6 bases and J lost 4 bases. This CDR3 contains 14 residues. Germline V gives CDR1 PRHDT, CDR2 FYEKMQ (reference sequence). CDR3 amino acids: CASRRRTGGTEAFF. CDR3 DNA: TGTGCCAGCAGACGAAGGACAGGGGGCACTGAAGCTTTCTTT.

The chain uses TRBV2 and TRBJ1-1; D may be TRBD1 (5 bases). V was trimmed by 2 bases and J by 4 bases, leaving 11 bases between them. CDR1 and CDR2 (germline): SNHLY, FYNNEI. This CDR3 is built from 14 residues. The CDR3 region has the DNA TGTGCCAGCAGTGAAAGGGGACGGGGCACTGAAGCTTTCTTT. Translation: CASSERGRGTEAFF.

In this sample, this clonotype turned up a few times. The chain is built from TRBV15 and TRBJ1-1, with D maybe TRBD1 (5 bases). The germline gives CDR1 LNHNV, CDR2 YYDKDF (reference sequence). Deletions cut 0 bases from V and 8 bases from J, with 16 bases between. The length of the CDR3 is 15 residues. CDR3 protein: CATSREIGGEREAFF. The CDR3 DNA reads TGTGCCACCAGCAGAGAGATTGGGGGGGAGAGAGAAGCTTTCTTT.

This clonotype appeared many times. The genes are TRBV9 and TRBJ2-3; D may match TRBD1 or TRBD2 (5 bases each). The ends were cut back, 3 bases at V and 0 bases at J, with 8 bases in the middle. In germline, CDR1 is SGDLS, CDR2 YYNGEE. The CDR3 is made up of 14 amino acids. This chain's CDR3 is CASSARGSTDTQYF. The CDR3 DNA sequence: TGTGCCAGCAGCGCGAGGGGCAGCACAGATACGCAGTATTTT. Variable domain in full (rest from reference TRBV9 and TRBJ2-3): DSGVTQTPKHLITATGQRVTLRCSPRSGDLSVYWYQQSLDQGLQFLIQYYNGEERAKGNILERFSAQQFPDLHSELNLSSLELGDSALYFCASSARGSTDTQYFGPGTRLTVL.

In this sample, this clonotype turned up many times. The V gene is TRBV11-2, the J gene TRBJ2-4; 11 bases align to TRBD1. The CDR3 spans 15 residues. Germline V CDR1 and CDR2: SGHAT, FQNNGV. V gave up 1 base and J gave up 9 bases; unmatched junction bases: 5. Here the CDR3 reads CASSLVGTGGTIQYF. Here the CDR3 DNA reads TGTGCCAGCAGCTTAGTTGGGACAGGGGGGACCATTCAGTACTTC.

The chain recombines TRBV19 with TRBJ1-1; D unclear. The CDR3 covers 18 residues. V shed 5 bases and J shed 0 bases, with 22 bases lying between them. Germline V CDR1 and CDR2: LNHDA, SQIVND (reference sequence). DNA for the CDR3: TGTGCCAGTAGTTCCCTGGGGTATAAGGGTCCTTTGAACACTGAAGCTTTCTTT. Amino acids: CASSSLGYKGPLNTEAFF.

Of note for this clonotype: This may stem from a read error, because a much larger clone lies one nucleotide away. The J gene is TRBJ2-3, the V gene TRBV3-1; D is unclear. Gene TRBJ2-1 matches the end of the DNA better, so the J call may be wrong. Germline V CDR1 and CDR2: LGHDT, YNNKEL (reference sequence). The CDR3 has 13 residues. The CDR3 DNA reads TGTGCCAGCAGCCAAGGGGTAACCTACGAGCAGTTCTTC. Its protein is CASSQGVTYEQFF.

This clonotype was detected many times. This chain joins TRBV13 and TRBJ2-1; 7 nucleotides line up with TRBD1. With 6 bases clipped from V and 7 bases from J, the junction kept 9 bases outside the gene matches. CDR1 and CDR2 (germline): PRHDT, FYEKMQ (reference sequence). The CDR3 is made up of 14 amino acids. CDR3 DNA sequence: TGTGCCAGCAGTCCCTACAGGGGTTCGAATGAGCAGTTCTTC. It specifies CASSPYRGSNEQFF.

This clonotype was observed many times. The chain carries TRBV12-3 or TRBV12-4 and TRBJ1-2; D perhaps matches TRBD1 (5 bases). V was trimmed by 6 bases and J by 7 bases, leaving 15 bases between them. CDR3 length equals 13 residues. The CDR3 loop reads CASRPAVGGGYTF. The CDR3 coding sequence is TGTGCCAGCAGGCCTGCCGTGGGGGGTGGCTACACCTTC.

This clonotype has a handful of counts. The CDR3 coding sequence is TGTGCCAGCAGCCCGACGACCCGGACAGGGGAAAAACTGTTTTTT. This gives the protein CASSPTTRTGEKLFF. The rearrangement uses TRBV5-4 and TRBJ1-4; 8 bases match TRBD1. CDR1 SGHNT and CDR2 YYREEE come from the germline V gene (reference sequence). The CDR3 has 15 amino acids. Trimming took 4 bases from V and 8 from J; bases not matched to a gene: 10.

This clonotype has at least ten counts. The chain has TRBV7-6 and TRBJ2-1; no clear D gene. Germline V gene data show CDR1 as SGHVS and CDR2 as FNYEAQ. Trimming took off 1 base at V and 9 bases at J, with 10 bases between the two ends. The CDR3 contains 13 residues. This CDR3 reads CASSLGAQGEQFF. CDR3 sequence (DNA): TGTGCCAGCAGCTTAGGGGCCCAAGGTGAGCAGTTCTTC.

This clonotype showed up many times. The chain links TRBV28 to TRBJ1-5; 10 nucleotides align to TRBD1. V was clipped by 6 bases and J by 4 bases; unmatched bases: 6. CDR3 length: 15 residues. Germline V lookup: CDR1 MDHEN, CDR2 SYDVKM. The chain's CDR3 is CASRLTGGENQPQHF. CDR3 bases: TGTGCCAGCAGGTTGACAGGGGGCGAGAATCAGCCCCAGCATTTT.

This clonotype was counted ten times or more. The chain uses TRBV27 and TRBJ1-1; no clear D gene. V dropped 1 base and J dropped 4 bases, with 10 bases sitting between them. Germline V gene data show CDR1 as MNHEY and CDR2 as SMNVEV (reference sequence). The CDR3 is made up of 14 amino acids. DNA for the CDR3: TGTGCCAGCAGTTTATACGAGGGTAGCACTGAAGCTTTCTTT. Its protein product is CASSLYEGSTEAFF.

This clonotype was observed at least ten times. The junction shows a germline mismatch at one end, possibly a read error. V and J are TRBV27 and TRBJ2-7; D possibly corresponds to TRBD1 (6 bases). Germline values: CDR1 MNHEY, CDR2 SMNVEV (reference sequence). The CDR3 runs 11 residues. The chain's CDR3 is CASSLSGTLIF. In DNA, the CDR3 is TGTGCCAGCAGTTTATCCGGGACACTGATTTTC.

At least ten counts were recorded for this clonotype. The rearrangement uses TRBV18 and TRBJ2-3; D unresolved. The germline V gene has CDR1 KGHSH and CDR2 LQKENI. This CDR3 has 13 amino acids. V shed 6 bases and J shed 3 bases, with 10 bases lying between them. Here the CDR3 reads CASSEINTDTQYF. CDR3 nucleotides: TGTGCCAGCTCCGAGATTAATACAGATACGCAGTATTTT.

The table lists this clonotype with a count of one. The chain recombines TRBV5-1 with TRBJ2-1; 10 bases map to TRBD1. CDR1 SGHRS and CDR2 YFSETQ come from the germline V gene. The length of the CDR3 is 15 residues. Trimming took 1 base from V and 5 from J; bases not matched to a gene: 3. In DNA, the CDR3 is TGCGCCAGCAGCTTGCTTGGGACAGGGGACAATGAGCAGTTCTTC. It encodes CASSLLGTGDNEQFF. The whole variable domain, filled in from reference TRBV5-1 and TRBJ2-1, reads KAGVTQTPRYLIKTRGQQVTLSCSPISGHRSVSWYQQTPGQGLQFLFEYFSETQRNKGNFPGRFSGRQFSNSRSEMNVSTLELGDSALYLCASSLLGTGDNEQFFGPGTRLTVL.

CDR3 loop: CASRIGTQHRELFF. Written as DNA, the CDR3 is TGTGCCAGCAGGATCGGGACACAACACCGGGAGCTGTTTTTT. This chain links TRBV6-1 with TRBJ2-2; possibly TRBD1 for D (6 bases). The V gene lost 6 bases and the J gene lost 9 bases, with 17 bases spanning the gap. Germline CDR1 is MNHNS and CDR2 is SASEGT. The length of the CDR3 is 14 residues.

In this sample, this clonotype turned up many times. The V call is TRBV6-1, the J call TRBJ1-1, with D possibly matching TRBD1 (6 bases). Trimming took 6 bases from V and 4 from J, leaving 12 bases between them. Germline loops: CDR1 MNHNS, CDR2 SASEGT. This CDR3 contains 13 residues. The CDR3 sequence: CASSRGGGTEAFF. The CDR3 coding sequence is TGTGCCAGCAGCCGAGGGGGGGGCACTGAAGCTTTCTTT.

The CDR3 DNA sequence: TGTGCCAGCAGCTTGGCTGGGTTAGCGGGAGGGCCCTCCGAGCAGTACTTC. Protein sequence: CASSLAGLAGGPSEQYF. This chain links TRBV7-9 with TRBJ2-7, with 11 bases lining up with TRBD2. CDR1 SEHNR and CDR2 FQNEAQ come from the germline V gene (reference sequence). Trimming at V came to 3 bases and at J to 6 bases, leaving 13 bases not matched to a gene. The CDR3 has 17 residues.

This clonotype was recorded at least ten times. CDR3 amino acids: CASRRQSNTDTQYF. The CDR3 bases are TGTGCCAGCAGGAGACAGTCTAACACAGATACGCAGTATTTT. V usage is TRBV7-2 and J usage is TRBJ2-3; a weak D match, TRBD1 (5 bases). With 6 bases removed from V and 2 bases from J, the gap between germline ends came to 12 bases. CDR3 length equals 14 residues. Germline CDR1 and CDR2: SGHTA and FQGNSA.

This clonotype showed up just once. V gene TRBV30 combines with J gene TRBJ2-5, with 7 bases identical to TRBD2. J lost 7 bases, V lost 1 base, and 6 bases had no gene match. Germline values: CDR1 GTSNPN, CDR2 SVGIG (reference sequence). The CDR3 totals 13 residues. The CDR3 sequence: CAWSGEGSGTQYF. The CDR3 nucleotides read TGTGCCTGGAGTGGGGAGGGGTCCGGGACCCAGTACTTC.

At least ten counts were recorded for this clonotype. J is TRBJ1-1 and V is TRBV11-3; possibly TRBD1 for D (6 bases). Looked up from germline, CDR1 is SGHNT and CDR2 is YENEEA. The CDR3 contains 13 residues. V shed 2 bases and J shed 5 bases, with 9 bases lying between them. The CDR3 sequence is CASSLRDRTEAFF. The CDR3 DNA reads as TGTGCCAGCAGCTTACGTGACAGGACTGAAGCTTTCTTT.